This T cell receptor (beta chain) was captured in a study of blood T cell repertoires in COVID-19. Study as a whole: Sample material is recorded as cDNA or gDNA derived from T cells, B-cell-depleted T cells, or PBMCs.

Germline V CDR1 and CDR2: MNHNY, SVGAGI (reference sequence). V dropped 9 bases and J dropped 6 bases, with 18 bases sitting between them. The CDR3 spans 15 residues. In the source study's methods: Amplification with reference gene primers provided the estimates of nucleated cell counts. TCRdb's table, derived via immunoSEQ multiplex PCR, lists solely in-frame clones and lacks some. That table gives V, J and clone size, and the DNA gave D and trimming. Among around 310,000 clones listed, nearly 90% were seen once. The chain uses TRBV6-6 and TRBJ1-6, with TRBD1 as a possible D gene (5 bases). The sample comprised peripheral blood. This receptor was identified in a woman aged 40 to 50 with COVID-19, enrolled during active disease. The DNA for the CDR3 is TGTGCCAGTAGGGCGGCGGGGCTGGGTAATTCACCCCTCCACTTT. It specifies CASRAAGLGNSPLHF.